The 10 T cell receptor beta chains below were found in one sample sequenced in a study of T cell repertoires in cytomegalovirus infection. The antigens these receptors bind are not known. Each CDR3 protein is one row after TCRdb ran MiXCR on the reads. The sample holds 300,000 to 400,000 distinct CDR3 sequences; under 35% are singletons and the top ten take 20%. This specimen consisted of cultured PBMCs, obtained from culture after CMV antigen stimulation. The receptor source for this set is a human donor in good health (CMV status not recorded). Some clones in this sample may be carry-over from other donors' samples.

The chain couples TRBV5-1 to TRBJ1-2; the D gene is possibly TRBD1 (5 bases). CDR1 is SGHRS and CDR2 is YFSETQ in the germline V gene. V was cut by 4 bases and J by 1 base, with 14 bases left in between. CDR3 length: 15 amino acids. This CDR3 is CASSPDRADNYGYTF. The CDR3 DNA is TGCGCCAGCAGCCCCGACAGAGCTGATAACTATGGCTACACCTTC.

This sequence joins TRBV5-1 and TRBJ2-7; D is unclear. The CDR3 spans 13 residues. CDR1 is SGHRS, CDR2 YFSETQ, per germline. V gave up 2 bases and J gave up 2 bases, with 8 bases separating them. The CDR3 bases are TGCGCCAGCAGCTTCGACGACCCCTACGAGCAGTACTTC. Its protein product is CASSFDDPYEQYF.

The chain uses TRBV5-1 and TRBJ2-7; the D call may be TRBD1 or TRBD2 (5 bases each). The CDR3 totals 14 residues. Trimming took 3 bases from V and 6 from J, leaving 16 bases between them. Germline V gives CDR1 SGHRS, CDR2 YFSETQ. The CDR3 region is CASSSQLGASEQYF. In nucleotides, the CDR3 is TGCGCCAGCAGCTCCCAACTCGGGGCGTCCGAGCAGTACTTC.

The rearrangement joins TRBV11-3 to TRBJ1-6; D is unresolved. Deletions cut 4 bases from V and 10 bases from J, with 11 bases between. The CDR3 runs to 13 residues. CDR1 is SGHNT and CDR2 is YENEEA in the germline V gene. CDR3 sequence (DNA): TGTGCCAGCAGCTCGGGGATAAGGTCACCCCTCCACTTT. Translating gives CASSSGIRSPLHF.

This chain uses TRBV9 with TRBJ1-3; D is uncertain. Trimming cost V 0 bases and J 0 bases, with 13 bases left between them. This CDR3 region has 17 residues. In germline, CDR1 is SGDLS, CDR2 YYNGEE. CDR3 bases: TGTGCCAGCAGCGTAGCTAGGGCAGCCGGCTCTGGAAACACCATATATTTT. It translates to CASSVARAAGSGNTIYF.

The V and J genes are TRBV11-1 and TRBJ2-5; a possible D gene is TRBD2 (6 bases). The V gene lost 2 bases and the J gene lost 4 bases, with 23 bases spanning the gap. Per the germline V gene, CDR1 is SGHAT and CDR2 is FQDESV (reference sequence). The CDR3 covers 18 residues. CDR3 coding DNA: TGTGCCAGCAGCTTAACTCACGGCCTAGCGCTTGACGGAGAGACCCAGTACTTC. Protein product: CASSLTHGLALDGETQYF.

This chain uses TRBV11-3 with TRBJ2-1, with 8 nucleotides matching TRBD1. J lost 10 bases, V lost 5 bases, and 10 bases had no gene match. Germline V CDR1 and CDR2: SGHNT, YENEEA. The CDR3 has 14 residues. The CDR3 loop reads CASSRADRGREQFF. CDR3 in DNA: TGTGCCAGCAGCCGTGCTGACAGGGGCCGGGAGCAGTTCTTC. Variable domain in full (rest from reference TRBV11-3 and TRBJ2-1): EAGVVQSPRYKIIEKKQPVAFWCNPISGHNTLYWYLQNLGQGPELLIRYENEEAVDDSQLPKDRFSAERLKGVDSTLKIQPAELGDSAVYLCASSRADRGREQFFGPGTRLTVL.

This clonotype was picked up a small number of times. The rearrangement uses TRBV4-3 and TRBJ2-7; tentatively, D is TRBD1 (6 bases). Germline V gene data show CDR1 as LGHNA and CDR2 as YSLEER. The CDR3 covers 15 residues. V was pared by 1 base and J by 2 bases, with 12 bases between. The CDR3 loop is CASSQANRATYEQYF. CDR3 bases: TGCGCCAGCAGCCAAGCCAACAGGGCTACCTACGAGCAGTACTTC.

The V gene is TRBV12-5, the J gene TRBJ1-1; 10 bases fit TRBD1. CDR1 is LGHNT, CDR2 FRNRAP, per germline. CDR3 size: 17 residues. With V trimmed by 6 bases and J by 1 base, 11 bases remained unmatched. Written as DNA, the CDR3 is TGTGCTAGTGGCCGCCGGGACAGGGGAATTGCGAACACTGAAGCTTTCTTT. The encoded protein is CASGRRDRGIANTEAFF.

The chain recombines TRBV2 with TRBJ1-4; D is unresolved. Trimming pared 2 bases from V and 5 bases from J, leaving 12 bases between. Per germline, CDR1 SNHLY and CDR2 FYNNEI. This CDR3 has 15 residues. For the CDR3, the DNA is TGTGCCAGCAGTGAACTCACACGTCCCAATGAAAAACTGTTTTTT. This gives the protein CASSELTRPNEKLFF. The full variable domain, in which reference TRBV2 and TRBJ1-4 provide the parts outside the CDR3, is EPEVTQTPSHQVTQMGQEVILRCVPISNHLYFYWYRQILGQKVEFLVSFYNNEISEKSEIFDDQFSVERPDGSNFTLKIRSTKLEDSAMYFCASSELTRPNEKLFFGSGTQLSVL.